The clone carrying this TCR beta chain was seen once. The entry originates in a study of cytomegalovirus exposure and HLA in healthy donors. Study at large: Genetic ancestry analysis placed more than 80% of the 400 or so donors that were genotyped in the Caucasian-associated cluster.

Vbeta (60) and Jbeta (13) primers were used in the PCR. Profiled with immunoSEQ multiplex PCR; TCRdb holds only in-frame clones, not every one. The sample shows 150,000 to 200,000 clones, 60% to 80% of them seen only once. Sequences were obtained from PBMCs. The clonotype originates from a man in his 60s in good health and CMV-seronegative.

CDR3 protein: CAWSAGLAGEQYF. The CDR3, as DNA: TGTGCCTGGAGTGCCGGACTAGCAGGGGAGCAGTACTTC. V and J are TRBV30 and TRBJ2-7, with TRBD2 identical over 8 bases. The CDR3 runs 13 residues. Unmatched junction bases numbered 6, after V lost 1 base and J lost 7 bases. Germline V gene sequence: CDR1 GTSNPN, CDR2 SVGIG (reference sequence).